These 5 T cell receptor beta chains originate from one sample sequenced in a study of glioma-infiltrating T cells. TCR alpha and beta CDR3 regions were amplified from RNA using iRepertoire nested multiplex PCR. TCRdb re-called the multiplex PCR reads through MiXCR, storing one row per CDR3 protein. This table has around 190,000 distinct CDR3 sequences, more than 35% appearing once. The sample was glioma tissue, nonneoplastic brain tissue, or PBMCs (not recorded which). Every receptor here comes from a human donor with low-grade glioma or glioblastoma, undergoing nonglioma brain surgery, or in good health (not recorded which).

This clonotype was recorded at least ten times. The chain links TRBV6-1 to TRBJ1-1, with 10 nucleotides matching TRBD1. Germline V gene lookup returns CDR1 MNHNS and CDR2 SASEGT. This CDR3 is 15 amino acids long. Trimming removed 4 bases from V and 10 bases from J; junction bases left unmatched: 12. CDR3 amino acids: CASSARDRGPLGAFF. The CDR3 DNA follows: TGTGCCAGCAGTGCCCGGGACAGGGGACCTCTTGGAGCTTTCTTT.

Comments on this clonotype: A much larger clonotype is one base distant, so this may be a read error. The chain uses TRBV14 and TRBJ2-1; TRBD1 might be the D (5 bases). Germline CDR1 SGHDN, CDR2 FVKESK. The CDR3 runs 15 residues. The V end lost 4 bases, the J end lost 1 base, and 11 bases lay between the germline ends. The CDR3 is CASSLFQGSYNEQFF. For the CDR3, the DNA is TGTGCCAGCAGCCTGTTCCAGGGATCCTACAATGAGCAGTTCTTC. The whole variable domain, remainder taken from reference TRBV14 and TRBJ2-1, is EAGVTQFPSHSVIEKGQTVTLRCDPISGHDNLYWYRRVMGKEIKFLLHFVKESKQDESGMPNNRFLAERTGGTYSTLKVQPAELEDSGVYFCASSLFQGSYNEQFFGPGTRLTVL.

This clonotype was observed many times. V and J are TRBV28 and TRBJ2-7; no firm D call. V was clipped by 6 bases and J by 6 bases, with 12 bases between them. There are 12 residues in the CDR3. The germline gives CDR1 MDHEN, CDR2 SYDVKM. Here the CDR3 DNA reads TGTGCCAGCAGCCCCCCCCCAGGCGAGCAGTACTTC. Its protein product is CASSPPPGEQYF. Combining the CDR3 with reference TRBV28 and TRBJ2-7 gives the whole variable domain DVKVTQSSRYLVKRTGEKVFLECVQDMDHENMFWYRQDPGLGLRLIYFSYDVKMKEKGDIPEGYSVSREKKERFSLILESASTNQTSMYLCASSPPPGEQYFGPGTRLTVT.

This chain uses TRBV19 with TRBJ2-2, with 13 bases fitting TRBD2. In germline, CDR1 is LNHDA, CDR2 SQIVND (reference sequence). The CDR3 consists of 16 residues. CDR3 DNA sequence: TGTGCTTCGCTAACTAGCGGGAGGGCGAACACCGGGGAGCTGTTTTTT. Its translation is CASLTSGRANTGELFF.

CDR3 sequence reads: CASSRLDVIYEQYF. The DNA of the CDR3 is TGTGCCAGCAGCCGATTGGACGTCATCTACGAGCAGTACTTC. The chain is built from TRBV5-4 and TRBJ2-7; D is uncertain. The CDR3 runs to 14 residues. Trimming cost V 4 bases and J 3 bases, with 14 bases left between them. Per germline, CDR1 SGHNT and CDR2 YYREEE (reference sequence).